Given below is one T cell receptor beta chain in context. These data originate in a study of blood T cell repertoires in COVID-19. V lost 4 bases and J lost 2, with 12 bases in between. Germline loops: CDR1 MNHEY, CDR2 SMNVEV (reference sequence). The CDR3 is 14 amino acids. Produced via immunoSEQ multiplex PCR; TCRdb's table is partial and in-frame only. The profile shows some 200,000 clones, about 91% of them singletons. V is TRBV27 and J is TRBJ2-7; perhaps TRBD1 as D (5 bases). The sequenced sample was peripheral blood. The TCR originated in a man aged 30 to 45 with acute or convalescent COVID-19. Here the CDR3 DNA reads TGTGCCAGCAGTTATCCGACAGAGACCTACGAGCAGTACTTC. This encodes CASSYPTETYEQYF.